One and the same sample provided the 32 T cell receptor beta chains below, sequenced in a study of metastatic and nonmetastatic thyroid tumors. All patients were treatment-naive before thyroid surgery. TCRdb reanalyzed the PCR reads with MiXCR. The table includes tens of thousands of clones, roughly 4% detected once. The sequenced sample was blood. The receptor set was obtained from a female donor with papillary thyroid cancer or a benign thyroid nodule (not recorded which). Some clones in this sample may be carry-over from other donors' samples.

In regard to this clone: With a much larger clone just one base away, this may be a read error. Other DNA sequences within the sample encode an identical CDR3. The chain is built from TRBV5-6 and TRBJ1-1; 7 nucleotides agree with TRBD1. Germline V lookup: CDR1 SGHDT, CDR2 YYEEEE. CDR3 length: 15 residues. The CDR3 reads CASSPGDSRNTEAFF. The CDR3 nucleotides read TGTGCCAGCAGCCCCGGGGACAGTCGGAACACTGAAGCCTTCTTT.

There are a few counts of this clone. The chain uses TRBV28 and TRBJ1-2; D unresolved. The germline V gene has CDR1 MDHEN and CDR2 SYDVKM. Trimming left V 8 bases short and J 7 bases short, with 8 bases between. The CDR3 is 10 amino acids. DNA of the CDR3: TGTGCCAGCCAATCTGGTGGCTACACCTTC. Translating gives CASQSGGYTF.

This clone was recorded many times. CDR3 coding DNA: TGCAGCGTCCGACTAGCGGGAGCTCGCAATGAGCAGTTCTTC. This gives the protein CSVRLAGARNEQFF. The chain employs TRBV29-1 and TRBJ2-1; 12 nucleotides align to TRBD2. Germline V lookup: CDR1 SQVTM, CDR2 ANQGSEA. The CDR3 is 14 residues long. The junction had 6 bases not matched to a gene; V was cut back by 6 bases and J by 6 bases.

Many counts were recorded for this clone. One base away lies a much larger clone, so this may be a sequencing read error. The genes are TRBV12-3 or TRBV12-4 and TRBJ1-2; unclear D gene. This CDR3 is built from 12 residues. Written as DNA, the CDR3 is TGTGCCGGCAGCCAACCCAACTATGGCTACACCTTC. Protein sequence: CAGSQPNYGYTF.

This clone showed up many times. This chain links TRBV20-1 with TRBJ2-7; 9 nucleotides line up with TRBD1. This CDR3 comprises 13 residues. V lost 6 bases, J lost 6 bases, and 9 bases stayed unmatched. Germline-derived CDR1 and CDR2 are DFQATT and SNEGSKA (reference sequence). As DNA, the CDR3 is TGCAGTGCGTCGGGACAGGGATTCGGCGAGCAGTACTTC. Translation: CSASGQGFGEQYF.

This clone was recorded at least ten times. The chain combines TRBV4-2 with TRBJ2-1; a possible D gene is TRBD2 (6 bases). Germline V lookup: CDR1 LGHNA, CDR2 YNFKEQ. The length of the CDR3 is 16 residues. V was cut by 1 base and J by 8 bases, with 18 bases left in between. CDR3 in DNA: TGTGCCAGCAGCCAAGGCTCGGGAGTATCTTTTGATGAGCAGTTCTTC. It encodes CASSQGSGVSFDEQFF.

This clone was counted a few times. V is TRBV6-1 and J is TRBJ2-7, with 10 bases lining up with TRBD1. Germline CDR1 MNHNS, CDR2 SASEGT. This CDR3 is 13 amino acids long. CDR3 coding DNA: TGTGGAATCCGGGACAGGGGATGGGGCGAGCAGTACTTC. Translated: CGIRDRGWGEQYF.

This clone has a count of ten or more. V gene TRBV5-1 combines with J gene TRBJ1-4, with a weak D call TRBD1 (6 bases). This CDR3 is built from 14 residues. V dropped 2 bases and J dropped 8 bases, with 13 bases sitting between them. The V gene's germline CDR1 is SGHRS and CDR2 YFSETQ. The CDR3 loop reads CASSLRTGREKLFF. CDR3 coding DNA: TGCGCCAGCAGCTTACGAACAGGGCGGGAAAAACTGTTTTTT.

This clone was detected a few times. A junction end diverges from the germline sequence, so it may reflect a read error. The chain couples TRBV27 to TRBJ1-5; D is ambiguous. The CDR3 contains 13 residues. The V gene's germline CDR1 is MNHEY and CDR2 SMNVEV (reference sequence). The CDR3 loop reads CACSSWFNQPQHF. In DNA, the CDR3 is TGTGCCTGCAGTTCATGGTTCAATCAGCCCCAGCATTTT.

This clone was picked up many times. V usage is TRBV3-1 and J usage is TRBJ2-3, with D possibly matching TRBD2 (6 bases). There are 12 residues in the CDR3. Trimming removed 5 bases at V and 14 bases at J, with 17 bases between. Germline CDR1 LGHDT, CDR2 YNNKEL (reference sequence). The CDR3 reads CASSNLARLPYF. CDR3 sequence (DNA): TGTGCCAGCAGCAACCTAGCGCGGCTCCCGTATTTT.

This clone was observed a handful of times. CDR3 region: CASSSSGGMWEQFF. The DNA for the CDR3 is TGTGCCAGCAGTTCCAGCGGGGGGATGTGGGAGCAGTTCTTC. The rearrangement joins TRBV12-3 or TRBV12-4 to TRBJ2-1, with TRBD2 matching over 9 bases. This CDR3 comprises 14 residues. Trimming at V came to 4 bases and at J to 10 bases, leaving 8 bases not matched to a gene.

Details on this clone: A much larger clone is a single base away; this may be a read error. V gene TRBV7-9 combines with J gene TRBJ2-3, with 7 bases that match TRBD1. This CDR3 has 14 residues. Unmatched junction bases numbered 8, after V lost 5 bases and J lost 6 bases. Per the germline V gene, CDR1 is SEHNR and CDR2 is FQNEAQ (reference sequence). The CDR3 region has the DNA TGTGCCAGCAGCCACGTGACAGGGTGGGATACGCAGTATTTT. Translation gives CASSHVTGWDTQYF.

In this sample, this clone turned up many times. This sequence joins TRBV6-1 and TRBJ2-5; 9 nucleotides match TRBD2. CDR1 is MNHNS, CDR2 SASEGT, per germline. The CDR3 runs 13 residues. J lost 4 bases, V lost 5 bases, and 2 bases had no gene match. CDR3 sequence (DNA): TGTGCCAGCAGTTATAGCGGGAGAGAGACCCAGTACTTC. This gives the protein CASSYSGRETQYF.

In this sample, this clone turned up many times. The chain uses TRBV11-3 and TRBJ2-6; 7 positions agree with TRBD1. V lost 3 bases and J lost 2; bases outside the gene matches: 1. Germline V gene sequence: CDR1 SGHNT, CDR2 YENEEA. CDR3 size: 15 residues. CDR3 coding DNA: TGTGCCAGCAGCTTTCAGGGGGCTGGGGCCAACGTCCTGACTTTC. This gives the protein CASSFQGAGANVLTF.

A word on this clone: Sequence at one end of the junction differs from germline and may be a read error. The chain joins TRBV6-1 to TRBJ1-1, with 8 bases lining up with TRBD1. CDR3 length equals 15 residues. Germline V gene sequence: CDR1 MNHNS, CDR2 SASEGT. The CDR3 spells CASSEGAGGDTEDLF. The CDR3 region has the DNA TGTGCCAGCAGTGAAGGGGCAGGGGGCGACACTGAAGATTTATTT.

This clone was observed many times. The V gene is TRBV30, the J gene TRBJ1-2, with D hard to call. Germline V gene data show CDR1 as GTSNPN and CDR2 as SVGIG (reference sequence). The CDR3 is made up of 13 amino acids. With 4 bases removed from V and 5 bases from J, the gap between germline ends came to 14 bases. The CDR3 protein is CAWKGTTLYGYTF. The CDR3 DNA is TGTGCCTGGAAGGGCACGACACTTTATGGCTACACCTTC.

The chain recombines TRBV7-2 with TRBJ2-3; TRBD1 agrees at 10 bases. Germline assignment: CDR1 SGHTA and CDR2 FQGNSA. This CDR3 region has 16 residues. V gave up 4 bases and J gave up 3 bases; unmatched junction bases: 7. The CDR3 coding sequence is TGTGCCAGCAGCTCTGGGACAGGGGACCGGACAGATACGCAGTATTTT. It encodes CASSSGTGDRTDTQYF.

This clone has at least ten counts. The rearrangement uses TRBV5-1 and TRBJ1-2; possibly TRBD1 for D (6 bases). The germline V gene encodes CDR1 SGHRS and CDR2 YFSETQ. Trimming removed 4 bases at V and 2 bases at J, with 9 bases between. This CDR3 region has 13 residues. The CDR3 protein is CASSPTGNYGYTF. The CDR3 nucleotides read TGCGCCAGCAGCCCTACAGGGAACTATGGCTACACCTTC.

This clone was seen ten or more times. Other DNA sequences in the same sample also yield this CDR3. This chain connects TRBV7-8 to TRBJ1-6; a possible D gene is TRBD1 (5 bases). Trimming cost V 1 base and J 6 bases, with 16 bases left between them. CDR1 is SGHVS, CDR2 FQNEAQ, per germline. This CDR3 has 17 amino acids. The CDR3 loop reads CASSLGDGLKTNSPLHF. The CDR3 DNA reads TGTGCCAGCAGCTTAGGGGACGGTTTGAAGACTAATTCACCCCTCCACTTT.

This clone was observed at least ten times. This chain joins TRBV6-1 and TRBJ1-3; D not certain. CDR1 MNHNS and CDR2 SASEGT come from the germline V gene. V gave up 6 bases and J gave up 0 bases, with 9 bases separating them. CDR3 size: 14 residues. The CDR3 loop is CASRKGHSGNTIYF. CDR3 DNA: TGTGCCAGCAGAAAGGGTCACTCTGGAAACACCATATATTTT.

At least ten counts were recorded for this clone. This chain uses TRBV14 with TRBJ2-2; no clear D. With 2 bases removed from V and 5 bases from J, the gap between germline ends came to 6 bases. This CDR3 spans 13 amino acids. In germline, CDR1 is SGHDN, CDR2 FVKESK. The CDR3 sequence: CASSQPGTGELFF. CDR3 nucleotides: TGTGCCAGCAGCCAACCCGGGACCGGGGAGCTGTTTTTT.

In its sample, this clone was seen many times. The chain links TRBV6-1 to TRBJ2-1, with 7 nucleotides matching TRBD2. After removal of 6 bases from V and 4 bases from J, the junction contained 9 bases not matched to a gene. There are 15 residues in the CDR3. Germline CDR1 reads MNHNS; CDR2 reads SASEGT. The CDR3 DNA follows: TGTGCCAGCAGGTCCCTAGCGGTAATATACAATGAGCAGTTCTTC. Protein product: CASRSLAVIYNEQFF.

This clone was detected ten times or more. The gene calls are TRBV15 and TRBJ2-5; D call uncertain. Per germline, CDR1 LNHNV and CDR2 YYDKDF (reference sequence). Trimming stripped 0 bases from V and 5 bases from J, with 4 bases between. This CDR3 is built from 12 residues. The chain's CDR3 is CATSRDVETQYF. The CDR3 coding sequence is TGTGCCACCAGCAGAGATGTCGAGACCCAGTACTTC. The complete variable domain, with remaining parts taken from reference TRBV15 and TRBJ2-5, reads DAMVIQNPRYQVTQFGKPVTLSCSQTLNHNVMYWYQQKSSQAPKLLFHYYDKDFNNEADTPDNFQSRRPNTSFCFLDIRSPGLGDTAMYLCATSRDVETQYFGPGTRLLVL.

This clone showed up many times. J is TRBJ2-1 and V is TRBV2; TRBD1 agrees at 9 bases. CDR1 and CDR2 from the germline V gene are SNHLY and FYNNEI. The CDR3 spans 15 residues. The ends lost 6 bases at V and 10 bases at J; junction bases unmatched: 13. This CDR3 is CASRARTGELGEQFF. The CDR3 region has the DNA TGTGCCAGCAGGGCCCGGACAGGGGAGTTGGGGGAGCAGTTCTTC.

The sample holds a few counts of this clone. This may stem from a read error, because a much larger clone lies one nucleotide away. J is TRBJ2-2 and V is TRBV10-3, with a weak D call TRBD2 (5 bases). The CDR3 is made up of 12 amino acids. The germline V gene has CDR1 ENHRY and CDR2 SYGVKD. The CDR3 loop reads CAISGGPGELSF. CDR3 in DNA: TGTGCCATCAGTGGAGGCCCCGGGGAGCTGTCTTTT.

This clone was recorded at least ten times. This sequence joins TRBV11-2 and TRBJ2-1, with 9 bases matching TRBD2. With 4 bases clipped from V and 1 base from J, the junction kept 2 bases outside the gene matches. Germline V gene lookup returns CDR1 SGHAT and CDR2 FQNNGV. The length of the CDR3 is 15 residues. The CDR3 spells CASSWTSASYNEQFF. CDR3 in DNA: TGTGCCAGCAGCTGGACTAGCGCTTCCTACAATGAGCAGTTCTTC.

This clone was counted at least ten times. This chain links TRBV5-1 with TRBJ1-2, with D hard to call. CDR1 SGHRS and CDR2 YFSETQ come from the germline V gene. V lost 4 bases and J lost 4, with 11 bases in between. The CDR3 sequence is 13 residues long. CDR3 sequence reads: CASSLTNSYGYTF. The CDR3 nucleotides are TGCGCCAGCAGCCTGACAAACAGCTATGGCTACACCTTC. Looking up the rest from reference TRBV5-1 and TRBJ1-2 gives the full variable domain: KAGVTQTPRYLIKTRGQQVTLSCSPISGHRSVSWYQQTPGQGLQFLFEYFSETQRNKGNFPGRFSGRQFSNSRSEMNVSTLELGDSALYLCASSLTNSYGYTFGSGTRLTVV.

This chain joins TRBV7-3 and TRBJ2-2; possible D gene TRBD2, 6 bases. V lost 0 bases, J lost 5 bases, and 13 bases lay in between. The CDR3 has 16 residues. Per germline, CDR1 SGHTA and CDR2 FQGTGA. The CDR3 sequence is CASSLTGGWTTGELFF. CDR3 DNA sequence: TGTGCCAGCAGCTTAACCGGGGGATGGACAACCGGGGAGCTGTTTTTT. The whole variable domain, remainder taken from reference TRBV7-3 and TRBJ2-2, is GAGVSQTPSNKVTEKGKYVELRCDPISGHTALYWYRQSLGQGPEFLIYFQGTGAADDSGLPNDRFFAVRPEGSVSTLKIQRTERGDSAVYLCASSLTGGWTTGELFFGEGSRLTVL.

This clone was found many times. The genes are TRBV12-3 or TRBV12-4 and TRBJ2-3; 7 bases match TRBD1. V was pared by 6 bases and J by 2 bases, with 11 bases of the junction left unmatched. This CDR3 has 16 amino acids. In DNA, the CDR3 is TGTGCCAGCAGGAATAGGGGGCTAGCCCCCACAGATACGCAGTATTTT. Translating gives CASRNRGLAPTDTQYF.

This clone was recorded many times. The V gene is TRBV7-9, the J gene TRBJ1-2; D may be TRBD1 (6 bases). Per the germline V gene, CDR1 is SEHNR and CDR2 is FQNEAQ (reference sequence). V dropped 1 base and J dropped 3 bases, with 9 bases sitting between them. The CDR3 is 14 residues long. The CDR3 spells CASSLGGGDYGYTF. CDR3 coding DNA: TGTGCCAGCAGCTTAGGTGGGGGCGACTATGGCTACACCTTC.

The sample holds many counts of this clone. The chain joins TRBV3-1 to TRBJ2-6, with D unclear. With 0 bases removed from V and 0 bases from J, the gap between germline ends came to 9 bases. The CDR3 contains 17 residues. Germline values: CDR1 LGHDT, CDR2 YNNKEL (reference sequence). The CDR3 bases are TGTGCCAGCAGCCAAGAGGGTTCGACCTCTGGGGCCAACGTCCTGACTTTC. It yields the protein CASSQEGSTSGANVLTF.

This clone showed up many times. The chain carries TRBV24-1 and TRBJ2-7; TRBD2 matches at 11 bases. This CDR3 has 15 residues. Unmatched junction bases numbered 6, after V lost 4 bases and J lost 5 bases. Germline V gives CDR1 KGHDR, CDR2 SFDVKD. CDR3 bases: TGTGCCACCAGTGAGAAACTAGCGGGAGTCCACGAGCAGTACTTC. It is translated as CATSEKLAGVHEQYF.